The 12 T cell receptor beta chains below were found in one sample sequenced in a study of blood T cell repertoires in COVID-19. Assay used: immunoSEQ multiplex PCR; TCRdb lists only in-frame clones, some missing. The sample has around 200,000 clones; less than 85% are singletons. The sequenced sample consisted of PBMCs or T cells enriched from blood (not recorded which). These receptor sequences come from a woman aged 30 to 39 who had recovered from COVID-19.

The genes are TRBV7-2 and TRBJ2-7; the match to TRBD2 covers 9 bases. Germline CDR1 is SGHTA and CDR2 is FQGNSA. The CDR3 totals 15 residues. The V gene end was trimmed by 5 bases and the J gene end by 6 bases; junction bases not matched to a gene: 11. CDR3 residues: CASSPAAGGPREQYV. The CDR3 DNA sequence: TGTGCCAGCAGCCCGGCTGCGGGGGGGCCCCGCGAGCAGTACGTC.

The chain carries TRBV28 and TRBJ1-2; D is possibly TRBD1 (6 bases). The CDR3 is 14 amino acids. Germline V lookup: CDR1 MDHEN, CDR2 SYDVKM. V lost 6 bases and J lost 2, with 13 bases in between. CDR3 nucleotide sequence: TGTGCCAGCAGGCTACCACAGGGAAACTATGGCTACACCTTC. It is translated as CASRLPQGNYGYTF.

The chain is built from TRBV28 and TRBJ2-7; 11 positions agree with TRBD1. The CDR3 has 15 residues. CDR1 and CDR2 from the germline V gene are MDHEN and SYDVKM. The trim removed 6 bases at V and 4 bases at J, leaving 8 bases unmatched. CDR3 sequence reads: CASSSGQGARYEQYF. The CDR3 nucleotides read TGTGCCAGCAGCTCCGGACAGGGGGCGCGTTACGAGCAGTACTTC. Based on the CDR3 plus reference TRBV28 and TRBJ2-7, the full variable domain is DVKVTQSSRYLVKRTGEKVFLECVQDMDHENMFWYRQDPGLGLRLIYFSYDVKMKEKGDIPEGYSVSREKKERFSLILESASTNQTSMYLCASSSGQGARYEQYFGPGTRLTVT.

This chain joins TRBV11-2 and TRBJ2-3; no reliable D call. Per the germline V gene, CDR1 is SGHAT and CDR2 is FQNNGV. The V end was cut by 6 bases, the J end by 1 base, with 11 bases between. This CDR3 has 14 amino acids. Here the CDR3 reads CASRSPGGTDTQYF. The CDR3 DNA sequence: TGTGCCAGCAGATCCCCGGGTGGCACAGATACGCAGTATTTT.

In this sample, this clone turned up once. The chain has TRBV30 and TRBJ1-3, with D tentatively TRBD1 (5 bases). This CDR3 contains 15 residues. Germline V lookup: CDR1 GTSNPN, CDR2 SVGIG (reference sequence). The germline V and J ends were trimmed by 3 bases and 0 bases, with 12 bases remaining between them. CDR3 region: CAWSSRASSGNTIYF. CDR3 nucleotides: TGTGCCTGGAGCTCCAGGGCCTCCTCTGGAAACACCATATATTTT.

This rearrangement joins TRBV5-1 to TRBJ2-2, with a tentative D call TRBD1 (5 bases). The length of the CDR3 is 16 residues. The germline V gene has CDR1 SGHRS and CDR2 YFSETQ. V was cut by 0 bases and J by 1 base, with 10 bases left in between. The DNA for the CDR3 is TGCGCCAGCAGCTTGGGCAGGGCCTTGAACACCGGGGAGCTGTTTTTT. It is translated as CASSLGRALNTGELFF.

The rearrangement uses TRBV27 and TRBJ2-1; D is possibly TRBD2 (6 bases). Between the trimmed V and J ends, which lost 2 bases and 5 bases, there was a span of 10 bases. CDR1 is MNHEY and CDR2 is SMNVEV in the germline V gene (reference sequence). The CDR3 totals 14 residues. The DNA of the CDR3 is TGTGCCAGCAGTTTAAGCGGGCCCCACAATGAGCAGTTCTTC. Protein sequence: CASSLSGPHNEQFF.

J is TRBJ1-5 and V is TRBV19; a possible D gene is TRBD1 (5 bases). Germline V CDR1 and CDR2: LNHDA, SQIVND (reference sequence). CDR3 length equals 15 residues. V lost 8 bases and J lost 1, with 15 bases in between. For the CDR3, the DNA is TGTGCCAGTCGAATGGGGGGTGGCAGCAATCAGCCCCAGCATTTT. Translation gives CASRMGGGSNQPQHF.

V is TRBV30 and J is TRBJ1-2; 7 bases match TRBD1. With 3 bases clipped from V and 4 bases from J, the junction kept 5 bases outside the gene matches. Germline V gene data show CDR1 as GTSNPN and CDR2 as SVGIG (reference sequence). This CDR3 has 13 amino acids. CDR3 DNA: TGTGCCTGGAGGACAGGGATAAGCTATGGCTACACCTTC. Translation: CAWRTGISYGYTF.

J is TRBJ2-1 and V is TRBV3-1 (or the pseudogene TRBV3-2), with 8 bases that match TRBD2. The CDR3 covers 16 residues. J gave up 0 bases and V 3 bases, and 4 bases lay outside the gene matches. Germline V gene sequence: CDR1 LGHDT, CDR2 YNNKEL (reference sequence). In DNA, the CDR3 is TGTGCCAGCAGCCACAGGCGGGGGGCCTCCTACAATGAGCAGTTCTTC. It codes for CASSHRRGASYNEQFF.

V gene TRBV4-1 combines with J gene TRBJ1-2, with 7 positions matching TRBD1. V lost 1 base, J lost 5 bases, and 1 base stayed unmatched. CDR1 and CDR2 from the germline V gene are MGHRA and YSYEKL. This CDR3 contains 13 residues. The CDR3 here is CASSQGGQYGYTF. CDR3 DNA sequence: TGCGCCAGCAGCCAAGGGGGACAGTATGGCTACACCTTC.

The chain recombines TRBV27 with TRBJ1-1; 7 positions agree with TRBD1. Germline-derived CDR1 and CDR2 are MNHEY and SMNVEV (reference sequence). Trimming cost V 3 bases and J 6 bases; bases outside gene matches: 4. CDR3 length equals 13 residues. Written as DNA, the CDR3 is TGTGCCAGCAGTTTCTACAGGGGCGCTGAAGCTTTCTTT. It yields the protein CASSFYRGAEAFF.